This T cell receptor beta chain emerged from a study of blood T cells in healthy people across ages. A J-beta primer mix and a sample-barcoded 5' primer were used in a second PCR of about 7 to 12 cycles. In TCRdb, the 5' RACE reads were re-called with MiXCR into one record per CDR3 protein. The sample lists hundreds of thousands of distinct CDR3 sequences; 58% were seen once. Healthy Caucasian individuals from Russia aged 6 to 90 were enrolled as donors. The study isolated at least 7 million PBMCs from each sample. Per sample, no less than 5 micrograms of total RNA were extracted. The germline V gene encodes CDR1 SNHLY and CDR2 FYNNEI. V was cut by 7 bases and J by 7 bases, with 14 bases left in between. This CDR3 has 13 amino acids.

The V call is TRBV2, the J call TRBJ1-5; D is undetermined. Sequenced sample: blood. The TCR comes from a man under 40 in good health. This chain's CDR3 is CASMGFPGQPQHF. For the CDR3, the DNA is TGTGCCAGCATGGGGTTTCCAGGCCAGCCCCAGCATTTT. Using reference TRBV2 and TRBJ1-5 for the parts outside the CDR3, the full variable domain is EPEVTQTPSHQVTQMGQEVILRCVPISNHLYFYWYRQILGQKVEFLVSFYNNEISEKSEIFDDQFSVERPDGSNFTLKIRSTKLEDSAMYFCASMGFPGQPQHFGDGTRLSIL.